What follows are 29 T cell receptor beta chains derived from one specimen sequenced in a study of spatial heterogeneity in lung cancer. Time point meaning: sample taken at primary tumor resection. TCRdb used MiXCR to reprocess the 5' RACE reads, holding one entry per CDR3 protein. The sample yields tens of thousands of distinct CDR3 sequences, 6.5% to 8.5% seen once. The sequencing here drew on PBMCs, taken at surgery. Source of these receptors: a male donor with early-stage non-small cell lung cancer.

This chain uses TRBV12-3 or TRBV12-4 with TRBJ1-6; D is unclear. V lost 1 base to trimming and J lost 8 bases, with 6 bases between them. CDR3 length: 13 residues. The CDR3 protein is CASSLGGYSPLHF. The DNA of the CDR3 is TGTGCCAGCAGTTTAGGGGGATATTCACCCCTCCACTTT.

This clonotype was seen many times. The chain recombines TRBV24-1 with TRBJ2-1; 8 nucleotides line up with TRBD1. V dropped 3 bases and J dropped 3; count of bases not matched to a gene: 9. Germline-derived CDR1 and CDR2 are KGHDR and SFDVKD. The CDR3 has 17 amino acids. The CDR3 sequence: CATSDLTRGLFYNEQFF. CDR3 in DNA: TGTGCCACCAGTGATCTAACCAGGGGGCTTTTCTACAATGAGCAGTTCTTC.

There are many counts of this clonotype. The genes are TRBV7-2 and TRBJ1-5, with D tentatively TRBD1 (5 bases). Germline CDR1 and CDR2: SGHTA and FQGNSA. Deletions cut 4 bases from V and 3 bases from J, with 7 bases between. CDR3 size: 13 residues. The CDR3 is CASSSGPNQPQHF. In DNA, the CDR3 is TGTGCCAGCAGCTCAGGGCCCAATCAGCCCCAGCATTTT. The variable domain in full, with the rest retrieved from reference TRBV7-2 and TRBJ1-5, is GAGVSQSPSNKVTEKGKDVELRCDPISGHTALYWYRQSLGQGLEFLIYFQGNSAPDKSGLPSDRFSAERTGGSVSTLTIQRTQQEDSAVYLCASSSGPNQPQHFGDGTRLSIL.

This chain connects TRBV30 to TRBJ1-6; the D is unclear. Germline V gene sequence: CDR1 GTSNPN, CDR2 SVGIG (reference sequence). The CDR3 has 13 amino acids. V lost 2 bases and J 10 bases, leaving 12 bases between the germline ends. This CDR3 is CAWSFGIRSPLHF. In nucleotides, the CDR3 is TGTGCCTGGAGTTTCGGTATACGATCACCCCTCCACTTT.

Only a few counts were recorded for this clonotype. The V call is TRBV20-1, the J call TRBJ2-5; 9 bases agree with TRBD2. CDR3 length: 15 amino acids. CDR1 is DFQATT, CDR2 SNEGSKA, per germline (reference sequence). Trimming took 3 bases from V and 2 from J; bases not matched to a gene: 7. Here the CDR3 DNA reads TGCAGTGCTAGCAAGAGCGGGGGGCCTCAAGAGACCCAGTACTTC. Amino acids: CSASKSGGPQETQYF.

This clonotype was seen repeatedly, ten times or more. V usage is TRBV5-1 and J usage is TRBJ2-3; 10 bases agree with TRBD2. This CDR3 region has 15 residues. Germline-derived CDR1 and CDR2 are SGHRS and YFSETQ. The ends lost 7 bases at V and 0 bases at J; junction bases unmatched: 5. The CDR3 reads CASSLAGGSTDTQYF. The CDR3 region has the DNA TGCGCCAGCTCTTTAGCGGGAGGTAGCACAGATACGCAGTATTTT. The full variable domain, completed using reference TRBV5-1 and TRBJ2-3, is KAGVTQTPRYLIKTRGQQVTLSCSPISGHRSVSWYQQTPGQGLQFLFEYFSETQRNKGNFPGRFSGRQFSNSRSEMNVSTLELGDSALYLCASSLAGGSTDTQYFGPGTRLTVL.

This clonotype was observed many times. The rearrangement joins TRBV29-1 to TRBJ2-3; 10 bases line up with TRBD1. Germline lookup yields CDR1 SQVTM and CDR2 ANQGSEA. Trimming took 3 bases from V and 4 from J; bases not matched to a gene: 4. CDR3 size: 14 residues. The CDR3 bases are TGCAGCGTTGAGCGGACAGGGGGTGCAGATACGCAGTATTTT. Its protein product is CSVERTGGADTQYF.

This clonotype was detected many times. CDR3 amino acids: CASSQEVGYEQYV. Here the CDR3 DNA reads TGCGCCAGCAGCCAAGAGGTGGGCTACGAGCAGTACGTC. The rearrangement uses TRBV4-1 and TRBJ2-7, with D unresolved. Trimming shortened V by 0 bases and J by 3 bases, and 6 bases separated the two germline ends. CDR3 length: 13 residues. The germline CDR1 and CDR2 sequences are MGHRA and YSYEKL.

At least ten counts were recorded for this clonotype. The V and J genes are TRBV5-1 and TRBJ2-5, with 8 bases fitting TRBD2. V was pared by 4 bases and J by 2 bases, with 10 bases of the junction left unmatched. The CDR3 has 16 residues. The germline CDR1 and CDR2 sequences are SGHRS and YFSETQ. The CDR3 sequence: CASSAGGQGRQETQYF. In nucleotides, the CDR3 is TGCGCCAGCAGCGCGGGAGGTCAGGGTCGACAAGAGACCCAGTACTTC. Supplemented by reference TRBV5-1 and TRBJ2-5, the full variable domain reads KAGVTQTPRYLIKTRGQQVTLSCSPISGHRSVSWYQQTPGQGLQFLFEYFSETQRNKGNFPGRFSGRQFSNSRSEMNVSTLELGDSALYLCASSAGGQGRQETQYFGPGTRLLVL.

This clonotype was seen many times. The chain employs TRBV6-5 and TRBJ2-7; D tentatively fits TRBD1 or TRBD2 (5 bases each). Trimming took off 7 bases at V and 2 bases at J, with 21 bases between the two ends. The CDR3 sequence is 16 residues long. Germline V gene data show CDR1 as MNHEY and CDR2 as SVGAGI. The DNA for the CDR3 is TGTGCCAGCACCCGGGGCAAGGGGATGACTACCTACGAGCAGTACTTC. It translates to CASTRGKGMTTYEQYF.

CDR3 in DNA: TGTGCCAGCTCACCGCCCTCATCTAATGAGCAGTTCTTC. Its protein is CASSPPSSNEQFF. V gene TRBV18 combines with J gene TRBJ2-1; D call uncertain. Germline lookup yields CDR1 KGHSH and CDR2 LQKENI. CDR3 size: 13 residues. Between the trimmed V and J ends, which lost 3 bases and 7 bases, there was a span of 10 bases.

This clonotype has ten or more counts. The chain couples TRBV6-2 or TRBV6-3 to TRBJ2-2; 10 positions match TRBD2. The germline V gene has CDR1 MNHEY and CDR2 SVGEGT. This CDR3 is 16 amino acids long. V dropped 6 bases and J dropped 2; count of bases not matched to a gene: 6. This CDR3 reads CASRPTSGINTGELFF. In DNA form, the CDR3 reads TGTGCCAGCAGGCCAACTAGCGGGATAAACACCGGGGAGCTGTTTTTT.

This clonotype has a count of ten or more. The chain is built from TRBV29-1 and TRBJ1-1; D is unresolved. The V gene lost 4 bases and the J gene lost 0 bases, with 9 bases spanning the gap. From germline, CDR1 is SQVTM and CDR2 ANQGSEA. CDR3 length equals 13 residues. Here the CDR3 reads CSVAPRMNTEAFF. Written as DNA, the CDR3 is TGCAGCGTTGCCCCGAGGATGAACACTGAAGCTTTCTTT.

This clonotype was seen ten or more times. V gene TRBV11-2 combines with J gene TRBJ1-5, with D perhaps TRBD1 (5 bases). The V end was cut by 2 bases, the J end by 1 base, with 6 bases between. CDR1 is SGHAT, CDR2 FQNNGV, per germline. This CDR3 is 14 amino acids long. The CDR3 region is CASSLQGSNQPQHF. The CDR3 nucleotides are TGTGCCAGCAGCTTACAGGGCAGCAATCAGCCCCAGCATTTT.

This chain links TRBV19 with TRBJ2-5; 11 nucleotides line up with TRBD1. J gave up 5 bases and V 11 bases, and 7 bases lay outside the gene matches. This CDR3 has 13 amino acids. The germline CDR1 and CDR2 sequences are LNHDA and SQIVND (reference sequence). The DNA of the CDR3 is TGTGCCGTCGGACAGGGGGCGATGGAGACCCAGTACTTC. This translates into CAVGQGAMETQYF.

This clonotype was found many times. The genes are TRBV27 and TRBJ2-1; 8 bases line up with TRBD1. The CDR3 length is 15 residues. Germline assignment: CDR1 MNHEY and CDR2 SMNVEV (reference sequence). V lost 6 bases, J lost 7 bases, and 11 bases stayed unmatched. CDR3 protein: CASRAGQGGINEQFF. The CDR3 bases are TGTGCCAGCAGAGCCGGACAGGGTGGTATTAATGAGCAGTTCTTC.

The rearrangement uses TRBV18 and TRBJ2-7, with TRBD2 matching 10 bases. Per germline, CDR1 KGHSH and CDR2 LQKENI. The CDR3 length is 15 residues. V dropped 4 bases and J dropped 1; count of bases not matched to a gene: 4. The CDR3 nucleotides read TGTGCCAGCTCACGGACTAGCGGCGGTTCCTACGAGCAGTACTTC. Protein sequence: CASSRTSGGSYEQYF.

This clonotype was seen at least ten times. The CDR3 loop is CSARDPGQGTNTEAFF. The DNA of the CDR3 is TGCAGTGCTAGAGACCCCGGACAGGGTACGAACACTGAAGCTTTCTTT. The J gene is TRBJ1-1, the V gene TRBV20-1, with 8 nucleotides matching TRBD1. Germline V gene data show CDR1 as DFQATT and CDR2 as SNEGSKA (reference sequence). The V gene end was trimmed by 0 bases and the J gene end by 1 base; junction bases not matched to a gene: 7. This CDR3 has 16 amino acids.

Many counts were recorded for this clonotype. In DNA, the CDR3 is TGCAGTGCTAGAATGTGGAGCTCTGGGGCCAACGTCCTGACTTTC. As protein: CSARMWSSGANVLTF. The V gene is TRBV20-1, the J gene TRBJ2-6, with unresolved D. Trimming removed 2 bases at V and 0 bases at J, with 8 bases between. The germline gives CDR1 DFQATT, CDR2 SNEGSKA (reference sequence). This CDR3 is 15 amino acids long.

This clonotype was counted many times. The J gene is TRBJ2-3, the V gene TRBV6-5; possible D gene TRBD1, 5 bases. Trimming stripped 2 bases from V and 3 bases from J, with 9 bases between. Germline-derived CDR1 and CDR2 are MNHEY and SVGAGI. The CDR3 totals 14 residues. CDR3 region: CASSYARQTDTQYF. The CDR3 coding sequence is TGTGCCAGCAGTTACGCCCGACAGACAGATACGCAGTATTTT.

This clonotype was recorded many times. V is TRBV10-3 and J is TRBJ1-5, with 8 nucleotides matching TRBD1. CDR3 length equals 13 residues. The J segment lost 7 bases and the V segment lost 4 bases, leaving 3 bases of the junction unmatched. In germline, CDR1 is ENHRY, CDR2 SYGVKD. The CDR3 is CAISAGGDQPQHF. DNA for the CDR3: TGTGCCATCAGTGCAGGGGGCGACCAGCCCCAGCATTTT.

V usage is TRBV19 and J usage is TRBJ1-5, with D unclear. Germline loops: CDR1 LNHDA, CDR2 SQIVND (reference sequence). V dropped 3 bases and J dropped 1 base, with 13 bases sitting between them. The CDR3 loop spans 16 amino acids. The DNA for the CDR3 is TGTGCCAGTAGTATGTTGGCCGGTCCAAGCAATCAGCCCCAGCATTTT. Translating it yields CASSMLAGPSNQPQHF.

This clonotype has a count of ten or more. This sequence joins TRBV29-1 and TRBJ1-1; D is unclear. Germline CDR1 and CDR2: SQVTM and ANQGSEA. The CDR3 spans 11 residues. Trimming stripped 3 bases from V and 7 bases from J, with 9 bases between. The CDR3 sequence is CSVDLDNEAFF. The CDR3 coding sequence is TGCAGCGTTGACCTAGACAATGAAGCTTTCTTT. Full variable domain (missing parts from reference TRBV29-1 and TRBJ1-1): SAVISQKPSRDICQRGTSLTIQCQVDSQVTMMFWYRQQPGQSLTLIATANQGSEATYESGFVIDKFPISRPNLTFSTLTVSNMSPEDSSIYLCSVDLDNEAFFGQGTRLTVV.

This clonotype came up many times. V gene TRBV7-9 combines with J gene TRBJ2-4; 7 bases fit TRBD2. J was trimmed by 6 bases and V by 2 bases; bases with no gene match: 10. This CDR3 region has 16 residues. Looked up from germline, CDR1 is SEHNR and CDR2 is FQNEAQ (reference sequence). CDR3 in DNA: TGTGCCAGCAGCTTAAGTCCGGGGGGAAAGGGAAACATTCAGTACTTC. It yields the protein CASSLSPGGKGNIQYF.

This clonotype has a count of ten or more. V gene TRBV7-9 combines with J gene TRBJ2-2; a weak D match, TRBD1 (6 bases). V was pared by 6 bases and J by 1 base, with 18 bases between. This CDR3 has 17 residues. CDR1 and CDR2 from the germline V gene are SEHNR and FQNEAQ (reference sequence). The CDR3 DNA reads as TGTGCCAGCAGGGTAGCGTCACAGGGAAAGAACACCGGGGAGCTGTTTTTT. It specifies CASRVASQGKNTGELFF.

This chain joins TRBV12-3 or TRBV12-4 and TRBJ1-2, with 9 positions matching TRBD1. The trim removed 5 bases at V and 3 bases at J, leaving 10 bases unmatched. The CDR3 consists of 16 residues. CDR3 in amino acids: CASSPLTGGAYYGYTF. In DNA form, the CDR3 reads TGTGCCAGCAGTCCACTTACAGGGGGCGCTTACTATGGCTACACCTTC.

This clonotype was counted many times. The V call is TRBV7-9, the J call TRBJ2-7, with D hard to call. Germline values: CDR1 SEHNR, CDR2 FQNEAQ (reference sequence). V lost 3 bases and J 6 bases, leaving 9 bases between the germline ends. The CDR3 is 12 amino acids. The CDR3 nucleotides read TGTGCCAGCAGCTTTCGACCGAGCGAGCAGTACTTC. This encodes CASSFRPSEQYF.

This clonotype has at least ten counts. The CDR3 spells CSARGSTF. The DNA for the CDR3 is TGCAGTGCTAGGGGTTCCACCTTC. This chain uses TRBV20-1 with TRBJ1-2; D gene unclear. V lost 3 bases and J 13 bases, leaving 6 bases between the germline ends. Looked up from germline, CDR1 is DFQATT and CDR2 is SNEGSKA (reference sequence). The CDR3 is 8 residues long.

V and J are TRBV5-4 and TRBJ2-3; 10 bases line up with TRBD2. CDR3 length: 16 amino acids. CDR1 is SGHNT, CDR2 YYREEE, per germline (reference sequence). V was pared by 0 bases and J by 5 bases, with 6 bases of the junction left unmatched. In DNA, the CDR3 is TGTGCCAGCAGCTTGGCCAGCGGGGGGGCGGGAGATACGCAGTATTTT. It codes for CASSLASGGAGDTQYF.